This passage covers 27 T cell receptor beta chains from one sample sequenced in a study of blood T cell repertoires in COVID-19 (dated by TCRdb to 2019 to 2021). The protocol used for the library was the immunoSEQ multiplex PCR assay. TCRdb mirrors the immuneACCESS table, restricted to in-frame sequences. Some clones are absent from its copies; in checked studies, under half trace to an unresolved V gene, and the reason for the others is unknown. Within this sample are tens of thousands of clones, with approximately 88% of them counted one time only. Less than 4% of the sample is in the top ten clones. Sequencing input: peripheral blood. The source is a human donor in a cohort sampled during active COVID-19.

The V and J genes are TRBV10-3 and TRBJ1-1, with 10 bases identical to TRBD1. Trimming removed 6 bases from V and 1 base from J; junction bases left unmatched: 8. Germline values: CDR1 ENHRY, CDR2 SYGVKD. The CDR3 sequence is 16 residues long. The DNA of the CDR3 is TGTGCCATCAGCCGGACAGGGGGGAACGAGAACACTGAAGCTTTCTTT. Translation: CAISRTGGNENTEAFF.

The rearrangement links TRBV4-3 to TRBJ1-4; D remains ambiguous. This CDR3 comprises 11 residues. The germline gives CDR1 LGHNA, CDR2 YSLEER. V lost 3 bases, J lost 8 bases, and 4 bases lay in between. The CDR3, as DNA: TGCGCCAGCAGCCATGGCGAAAAACTGTTTTTT. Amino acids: CASSHGEKLFF.

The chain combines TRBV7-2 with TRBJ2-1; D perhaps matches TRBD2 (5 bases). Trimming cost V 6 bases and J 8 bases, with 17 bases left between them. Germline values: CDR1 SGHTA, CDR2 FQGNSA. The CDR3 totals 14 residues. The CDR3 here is CASRLELVMYEQFF. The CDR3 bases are TGTGCCAGCAGGTTGGAACTAGTCATGTATGAGCAGTTCTTC.

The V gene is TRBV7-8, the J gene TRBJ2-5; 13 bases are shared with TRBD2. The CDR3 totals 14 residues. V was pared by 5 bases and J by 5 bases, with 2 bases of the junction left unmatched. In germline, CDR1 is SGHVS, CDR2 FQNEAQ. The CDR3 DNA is TGTGCCAGCAGCAAACTAGCGGGAGGGGAGACCCAGTACTTC. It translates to CASSKLAGGETQYF.

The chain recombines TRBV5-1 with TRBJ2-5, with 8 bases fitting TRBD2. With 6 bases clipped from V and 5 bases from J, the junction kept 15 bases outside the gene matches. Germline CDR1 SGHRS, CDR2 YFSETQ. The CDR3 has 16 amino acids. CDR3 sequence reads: CASMASGGLIKETQYF. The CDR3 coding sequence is TGCGCCAGCATGGCCAGCGGGGGCCTCATAAAGGAGACCCAGTACTTC.

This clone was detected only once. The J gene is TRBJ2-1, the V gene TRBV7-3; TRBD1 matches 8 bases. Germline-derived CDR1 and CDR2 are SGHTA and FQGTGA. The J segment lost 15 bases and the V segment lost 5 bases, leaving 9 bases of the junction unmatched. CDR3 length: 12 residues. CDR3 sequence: CASSQTTGEPFF. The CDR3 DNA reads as TGTGCCAGCAGCCAGACGACAGGGGAACCGTTCTTC.

The CDR3 sequence: CASSEALPQGTDTQYF. The DNA of the CDR3 is TGTGCCAGCAGTGAAGCGCTCCCCCAGGGCACAGATACGCAGTATTTT. The chain recombines TRBV6-1 with TRBJ2-3; D is unclear. Germline V CDR1 and CDR2: MNHNS, SASEGT. The CDR3 runs to 16 residues. V was pared by 0 bases and J by 1 base, with 11 bases between.

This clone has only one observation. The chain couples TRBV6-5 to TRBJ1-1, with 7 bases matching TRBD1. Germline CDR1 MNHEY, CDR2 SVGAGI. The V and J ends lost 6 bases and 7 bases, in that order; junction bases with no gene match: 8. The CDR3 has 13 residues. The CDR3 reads CASRAQGHGEAFF. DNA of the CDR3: TGTGCCAGCAGGGCACAGGGGCATGGTGAAGCTTTCTTT.

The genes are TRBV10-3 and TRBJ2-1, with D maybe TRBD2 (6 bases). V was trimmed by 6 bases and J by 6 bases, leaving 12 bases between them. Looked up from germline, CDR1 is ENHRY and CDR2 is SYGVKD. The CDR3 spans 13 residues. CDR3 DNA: TGTGCCATCAGGGGGGGTGAAACCAATGAGCAGTTCTTC. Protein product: CAIRGGETNEQFF.

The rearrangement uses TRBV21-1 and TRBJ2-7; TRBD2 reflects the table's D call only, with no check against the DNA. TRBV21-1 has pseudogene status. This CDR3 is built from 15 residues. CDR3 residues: CASSKVGGENYEQYF. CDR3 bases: TGTGCCAGCAGCAAAGTCGGGGGGGAGAATTACGAGCAGTACTTC.

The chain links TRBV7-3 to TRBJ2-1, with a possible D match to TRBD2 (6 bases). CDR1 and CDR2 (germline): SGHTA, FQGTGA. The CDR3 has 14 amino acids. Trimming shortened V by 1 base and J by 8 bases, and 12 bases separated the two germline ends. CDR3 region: CASSLNSGEDEQFF. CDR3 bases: TGTGCCAGCAGCTTAAACTCGGGGGAGGATGAGCAGTTCTTC.

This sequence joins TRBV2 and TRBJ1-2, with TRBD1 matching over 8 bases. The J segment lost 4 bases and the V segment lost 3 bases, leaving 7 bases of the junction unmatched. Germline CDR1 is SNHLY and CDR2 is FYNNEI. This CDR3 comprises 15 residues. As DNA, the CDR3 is TGTGCCAGCAGTGATCGGGGACAGGTTATCTATGGCTACACCTTC. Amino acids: CASSDRGQVIYGYTF.

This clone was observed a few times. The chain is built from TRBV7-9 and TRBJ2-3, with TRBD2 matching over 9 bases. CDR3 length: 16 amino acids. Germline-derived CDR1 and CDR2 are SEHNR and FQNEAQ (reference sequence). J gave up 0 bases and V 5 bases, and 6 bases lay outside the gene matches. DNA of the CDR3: TGTGCCAGCAGCCCCGGACTAGCGTCGAGCACAGATACGCAGTATTTT. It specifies CASSPGLASSTDTQYF.

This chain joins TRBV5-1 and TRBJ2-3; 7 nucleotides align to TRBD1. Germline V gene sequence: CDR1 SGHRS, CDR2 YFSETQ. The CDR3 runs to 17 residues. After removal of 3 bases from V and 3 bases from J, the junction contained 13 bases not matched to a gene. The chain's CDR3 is CASSSSPGQVRTDTQYF. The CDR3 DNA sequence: TGCGCCAGCAGCTCCTCTCCTGGACAGGTAAGGACAGATACGCAGTATTTT.

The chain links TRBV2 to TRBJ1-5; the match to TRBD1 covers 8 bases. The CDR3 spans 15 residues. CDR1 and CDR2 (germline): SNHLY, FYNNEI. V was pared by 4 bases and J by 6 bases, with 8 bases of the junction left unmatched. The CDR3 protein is CASSVGQGAGQPQHF. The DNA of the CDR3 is TGTGCCAGCAGTGTCGGCCAGGGGGCAGGTCAGCCCCAGCATTTT.

The CDR3: CASSPRLQGESRDTIYF. CDR3 coding DNA: TGTGCCAGCTCACCACGTCTCCAGGGGGAAAGTCGGGACACCATATATTTT. V is TRBV18 and J is TRBJ1-3, with 7 bases lining up with TRBD1. Germline V CDR1 and CDR2: KGHSH, LQKENI. This CDR3 region has 17 residues. Trimming took 1 base from V and 8 from J; bases not matched to a gene: 14.

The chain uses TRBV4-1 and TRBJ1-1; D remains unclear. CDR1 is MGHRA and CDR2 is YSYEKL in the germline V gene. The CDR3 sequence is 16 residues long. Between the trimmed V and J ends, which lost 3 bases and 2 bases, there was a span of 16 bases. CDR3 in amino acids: CASSHRTLGSNTEAFF. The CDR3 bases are TGCGCCAGCAGCCATCGAACACTAGGTTCAAACACTGAAGCTTTCTTT.

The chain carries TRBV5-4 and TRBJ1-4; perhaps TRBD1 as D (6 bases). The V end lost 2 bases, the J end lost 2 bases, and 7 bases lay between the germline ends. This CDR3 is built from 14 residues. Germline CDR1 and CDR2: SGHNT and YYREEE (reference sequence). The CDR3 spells CASSFGQTNEKLFF. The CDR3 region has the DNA TGTGCCAGCAGCTTTGGACAGACTAATGAAAAACTGTTTTTT.

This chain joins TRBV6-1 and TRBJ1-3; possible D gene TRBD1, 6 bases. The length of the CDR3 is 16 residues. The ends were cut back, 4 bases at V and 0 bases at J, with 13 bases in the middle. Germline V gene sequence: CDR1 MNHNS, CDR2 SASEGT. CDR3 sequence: CASSAPGQISGNTIYF. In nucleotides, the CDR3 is TGTGCCAGCAGTGCACCGGGACAAATCTCTGGAAACACCATATATTTT.

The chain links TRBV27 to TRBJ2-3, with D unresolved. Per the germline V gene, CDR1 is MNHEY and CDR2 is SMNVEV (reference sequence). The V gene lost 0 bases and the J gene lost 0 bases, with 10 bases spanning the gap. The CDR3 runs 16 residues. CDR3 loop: CASSLSRRPSTDTQYF. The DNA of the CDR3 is TGTGCCAGCAGTTTATCGAGGCGACCCAGCACAGATACGCAGTATTTT.

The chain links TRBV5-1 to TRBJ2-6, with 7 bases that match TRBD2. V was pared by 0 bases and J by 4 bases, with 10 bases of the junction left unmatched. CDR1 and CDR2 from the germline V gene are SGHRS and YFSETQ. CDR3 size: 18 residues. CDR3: CASSLARTRMRGANVLTF. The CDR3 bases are TGCGCCAGCAGCTTGGCCCGGACTAGGATGAGGGGGGCCAACGTCCTGACTTTC.

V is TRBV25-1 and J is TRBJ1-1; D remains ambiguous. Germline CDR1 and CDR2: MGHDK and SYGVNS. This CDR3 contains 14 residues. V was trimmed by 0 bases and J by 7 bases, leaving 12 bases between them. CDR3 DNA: TGTGCCAGCAGTGAATATATCGAGCCCGGTGAAGCTTTCTTT. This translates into CASSEYIEPGEAFF.

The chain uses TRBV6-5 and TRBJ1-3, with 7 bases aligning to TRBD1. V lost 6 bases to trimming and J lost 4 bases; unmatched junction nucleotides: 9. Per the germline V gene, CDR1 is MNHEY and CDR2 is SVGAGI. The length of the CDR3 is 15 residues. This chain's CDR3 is CASSRDRELGNTIYF. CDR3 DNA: TGTGCCAGCAGCCGAGACAGGGAACTAGGAAACACCATATATTTT.

For the CDR3, the DNA is TGTGCCAGCTCACCACGGCCTAGCGGGTCCTACGAGCAGTACTTC. It codes for CASSPRPSGSYEQYF. The rearrangement uses TRBV18 and TRBJ2-7, with 8 bases matching TRBD2. In germline, CDR1 is KGHSH, CDR2 LQKENI. With 1 base clipped from V and 1 base from J, the junction kept 3 bases outside the gene matches. The CDR3 totals 15 residues.

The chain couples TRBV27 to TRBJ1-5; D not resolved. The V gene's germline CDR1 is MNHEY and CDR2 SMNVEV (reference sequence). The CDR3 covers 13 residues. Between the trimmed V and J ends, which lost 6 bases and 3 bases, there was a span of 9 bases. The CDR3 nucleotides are TGTGCCAGCAGGAGGTCTAACAATCAGCCCCAGCATTTT. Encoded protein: CASRRSNNQPQHF.

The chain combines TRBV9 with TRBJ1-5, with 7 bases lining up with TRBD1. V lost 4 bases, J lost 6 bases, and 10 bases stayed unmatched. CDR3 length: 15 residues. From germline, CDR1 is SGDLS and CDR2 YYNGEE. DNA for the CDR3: TGTGCCAGCAGCCCCAATGACAGGGTCAGTCAGCCCCAGCATTTT. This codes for CASSPNDRVSQPQHF.

The CDR3 loop is CASSIDAPGLAGRTSTDTQYF. Here the CDR3 DNA reads TGTGCCAGTAGTATAGATGCACCGGGACTAGCGGGGAGGACTAGCACAGATACGCAGTATTTT. The V call is TRBV19, the J call TRBJ2-3; 13 positions agree with TRBD2. The CDR3 is 21 amino acids. CDR1 and CDR2 from the germline V gene are LNHDA and SQIVND (reference sequence). V was clipped by 0 bases and J by 0 bases; unmatched bases: 12.